The present TCR beta chain was sequenced within a study of CD8 T cells in ankylosing spondylitis. Whole-study results and caveats: It was reported that disease-linked clones were significantly enriched in matched ankylosing spondylitis synovial fluid. Seemingly distinctive of ankylosing spondylitis blood was a TCR beta motif formed by eight highly homologous variants. Earlier literature documents some of the motif variants in reactive arthritis synovial fluid and blood. Disease-linked clones had a CD8+ phenotype and relatively low frequency in peripheral blood.

Molecular-barcoded quantitative 5'-RACE produced these TCR beta libraries. TCRdb re-called the 5' RACE reads with MiXCR, one entry per CDR3 protein. The data show 700,000 to 1,000,000 distinct CDR3 sequences, with around 11% seen just once and approximately 0.46% held by the top ten. This clonotype was observed at least ten times. Its antigen is still unknown. The CDR3 totals 13 residues. Looked up from germline, CDR1 is SGHTA and CDR2 is FQGNSA. Trimming took off 5 bases at V and 8 bases at J, with 15 bases between the two ends. The sample comprised blood, either unsorted or a sorted T cell fraction (not recorded which). The chain combines TRBV7-2 with TRBJ1-2; D might be TRBD1 (5 bases). The TCR was taken from a male donor with ankylosing spondylitis. In DNA form, the CDR3 reads TGTGCCAGCAGCCGTGGGCAGGGCGAAGGCTACACCTTC. Its protein is CASSRGQGEGYTF.